This is a list of T cell receptor beta chains from one sample in a study of OX40 agonist ivuxolimab in advanced cancers. The repertoire was sequenced with immunoSEQ multiplex PCR; TCRdb's copy has only in-frame clones and lacks some. The data show fewer than 85,000 clones, more than 75% seen once. Material: CD4+ or CD8+ T cells sorted from blood, obtained in a trial of the OX40 agonist ivuxolimab. Receptors originate from an adult with an advanced solid tumor such as melanoma, head and neck, liver or kidney cancer. CDR3s include the opening cysteine and the closing phenylalanine or tryptophan. The order of the fields is J gene, V gene, clone size, D gene, CDR3 DNA, CDR3 protein. A D gene is named only where the DNA matches it firmly. Size values are once, few and many counts, or a class for expanded clones, and some rows have none.

TRBJ1-5 | TRBV19 | - | - | TGTGCCAGTAGTATCCGGGGGGTTCGGCTCAATCAGCCCCAGCATTTT | CASSIRGVRLNQPQHF
TRBJ2-7 | TRBV6-6 | - | TRBD2 | TGTGCCAGCAGATCCCAGACTAGCGGGGGCTACGAGCAGTACTTC | CASRSQTSGGYEQYF
TRBJ2-3 | TRBV5-4 | - | - | TGTGCCAGCAGCTTGCCAGGGCGCACAGATACGCAGTATTTT | CASSLPGRTDTQYF
TRBJ1-4 | TRBV30 | once | TRBD1 | TGTGCCTGGAGTAAAGGACAGGGCAGTGAAAAACTGTTTTTT | CAWSKGQGSEKLFF
TRBJ2-1 | TRBV11-1 | - | TRBD1 | TGTGCCAGCAGCTTAGCCCGGGACAGATTATACAATGAGCAGTTCTTC | CASSLARDRLYNEQFF
TRBJ1-2 | TRBV28 | - | TRBD1 | TGTGCCAGCAGACAGGGGGCGGTTATGGGCTACACCTTC | CASRQGAVMGYTF
TRBJ2-7 | TRBV10-2 | - | - | TGCGCCAGCAGGGGGGGGCAGGACTACGAGCAGTACTTC | CASRGGQDYEQYF
TRBJ2-3 | TRBV14 | - | TRBD2 | TGTGCCAGCAGCCCTGCAGCGGGAGCGAACACAGATACGCAGTATTTT | CASSPAAGANTDTQYF
TRBJ2-1 | TRBV18 | - | - | TGTGCCAGCTCACCACGGTCGGGAGGGGGCCAGAACAATGAGCAGTTCTTC | CASSPRSGGGQNNEQFF
TRBJ2-7 | TRBV19 | - | TRBD2 | TGTGCCAGTAGTAAGTTTGGGACTAGTACCGCCGAGCAGTACTTC | CASSKFGTSTAEQYF
TRBJ2-3 | TRBV19 | - | TRBD1 | TGTGCCAGTAGTCTACCGGGACAGGGGGTTAGCACAGATACGCAGTATTTT | CASSLPGQGVSTDTQYF
TRBJ2-1 | TRBV7-3 | - | TRBD2 | TGTGCCAGCAGCTACAGGGGCGGACTAGCGGAAAATGAGCAGTTCTTC | CASSYRGGLAENEQFF
TRBJ2-7 | TRBV28 | - | - | TGTGCCAGCAGAAAGAAGACAGGTCGCAGCTACGAGCAGTACTTC | CASRKKTGRSYEQYF
TRBJ1-5 | TRBV7-9 | - | - | TGTGCCAGCAGCCCGGCGAATCAGCCCCAGCATTTT | CASSPANQPQHF
TRBJ2-3 | TRBV18 | once | - | TGTGCCAGCTCATCTAGCACAGATACGCAGTATTTT | CASSSSTDTQYF
TRBJ2-7 | TRBV19 | - | TRBD2 | TGTGCCAGTAGTATAGGTACCAGACAAACCTGGGACTATTCCTACGAGCAGTACTTC | CASSIGTRQTWDYSYEQYF
TRBJ2-6 | TRBV6-5 | - | - | TGTGCCAGCAGTTACTCCGGGTTTGGGGCCAACGTCCTGACTTTC | CASSYSGFGANVLTF
TRBJ2-2 | TRBV6-5 | few | - | TGTGCCAGCAGTTACTCAAGGACCCCCGGCGGGGAGCTGTTTTTT | CASSYSRTPGGELFF
TRBJ2-7 | TRBV21-1 | - | - | TGTGCCAGCAGCAAAGCGCTAAAGAAGCGCTCGGACTCAGACGAGCAGTACTTC | CASSKALKKRSDSDEQYF
TRBJ2-2 | TRBV28 | - | - | TGTGCCAGCAGTTTAGCAGGGTGGGCCACCGGGGAGCTGTTTTTT | CASSLAGWATGELFF
TRBJ1-5 | TRBV2 | once | - | TGTGCCAGCAGTGCAACGCGGGGCAATCAGCCCCAGCATTTT | CASSATRGNQPQHF
TRBJ1-1 | TRBV6-6 | - | - | TGTGCCAGCGGGAGCCGGCAAAACACTGAAGCTTTCTTT | CASGSRQNTEAFF
TRBJ1-5 | TRBV6-6 | - | - | TGTGCCAGCAAGAGGGCGGATAGCAATCAGCCCCAGCATTTT | CASKRADSNQPQHF
TRBJ2-7 | TRBV11-3 | - | TRBD1 | TGTGCCAGCAGCCTTGACAGGGGCTACGAGCAGTACTTC | CASSLDRGYEQYF
TRBJ1-5 | TRBV28 | - | TRBD1 | TGTGCCAGCAGCCTCAGGGGGCATCAGCCCCAGCATTTT | CASSLRGHQPQHF
TRBJ1-2 | TRBV28 | - | - | TGTGCCAGCAGTCCCCGATCCGCAGGCCTCTATGGCTACACCTTC | CASSPRSAGLYGYTF
TRBJ1-4 | TRBV4-2 | - | TRBD1 | TGTGCCAGCAGACAGATAAGGACAGGAGGGGAAAAACTGTTTTTT | CASRQIRTGGEKLFF
TRBJ1-2 | TRBV5-1 | - | - | TGCGCCAGCAGCTTGGGAGTCAGAAACTATGGCTACACCTTC | CASSLGVRNYGYTF
TRBJ2-7 | TRBV5-1 | - | TRBD1 | TGCGCCAGCAGCTTACGACCGGGACAGGGGTACGAGCAGTACTTC | CASSLRPGQGYEQYF